This TCR beta chain emerged from a study of T cells in Graves' hyperthyroidism and ophthalmopathy. This clonotype has just a few counts. V was clipped by 2 bases and J by 7 bases; unmatched bases: 7. Germline assignment: CDR1 SEHNR and CDR2 FQNEAQ (reference sequence). CDR3 length: 15 amino acids. Amplification of TCR beta CDR3 regions used RNA as the template. The TCR CDR3 was amplified in a first-round RT-PCR using the HTBI primer set. TCRdb re-derived calls from the multiplex PCR reads in MiXCR, one entry per CDR3 protein. In the table there are about 270,000 distinct CDR3 sequences, roughly 20% of which are singletons.

Sequenced material: blood. The receptor's source is a man between 25 and 39 years old with Graves' ophthalmopathy. V usage is TRBV7-9 and J usage is TRBJ2-1, with TRBD2 identical over 8 bases. This CDR3 is CASSLQSGRTNEQFF. CDR3 bases: TGTGCCAGCAGCTTACAAAGCGGGAGAACGAATGAGCAGTTCTTC.